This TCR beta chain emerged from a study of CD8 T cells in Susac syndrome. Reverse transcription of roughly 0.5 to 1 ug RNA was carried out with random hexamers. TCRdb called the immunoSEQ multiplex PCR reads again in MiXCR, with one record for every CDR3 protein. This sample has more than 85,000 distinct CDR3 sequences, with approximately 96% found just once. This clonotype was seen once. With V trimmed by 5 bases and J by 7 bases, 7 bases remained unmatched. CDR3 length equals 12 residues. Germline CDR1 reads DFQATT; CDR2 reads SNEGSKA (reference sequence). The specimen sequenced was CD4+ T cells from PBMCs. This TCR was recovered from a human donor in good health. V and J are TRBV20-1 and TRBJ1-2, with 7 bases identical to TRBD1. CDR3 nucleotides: TGCAGTGCTCAACAGGGGAGTGGTGGCTACACCTTC. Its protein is CSAQQGSGGYTF.